The 13 T cell receptor beta chains below were found in one sample sequenced in a study of T cell repertoires in cytomegalovirus infection. TCRdb called the reads again in MiXCR, with one record for every CDR3 protein. The sample has 200,000 or so distinct CDR3 sequences, about 20% seen once. Sequenced input: PBMCs. Receptor source: a human donor in good health (CMV status not recorded). Some clones in this sample may be carry-over from other donors' samples.

This rearrangement joins TRBV19 to TRBJ2-4, with TRBD2 matching over 11 bases. The V gene's germline CDR1 is LNHDA and CDR2 SQIVND (reference sequence). The CDR3 is 14 residues long. V was clipped by 6 bases and J by 3 bases; unmatched bases: 1. In DNA form, the CDR3 reads TGTGCCAGTAGGCTAGCGGGAGGCAAAAACATTCAGTACTTC. It encodes CASRLAGGKNIQYF.

This clonotype was seen ten or more times. The chain combines TRBV6-2 or TRBV6-3 with TRBJ1-5; D possibly corresponds to TRBD1 (6 bases). The V end lost 7 bases, the J end lost 3 bases, and 16 bases lay between the germline ends. Germline values: CDR1 MNHEY, CDR2 SVGEGT. This CDR3 is built from 15 residues. The CDR3: CASTPQGLINQPQHF. The CDR3 nucleotides read TGTGCCAGCACCCCCCAGGGGCTAATCAATCAGCCCCAGCATTTT.

This clonotype was recorded many times. The chain combines TRBV6-2 or TRBV6-3 with TRBJ2-2; weak D call: TRBD1 (6 bases). CDR3 length: 15 residues. The V and J ends lost 5 bases and 2 bases respectively, with 12 bases between them. CDR1 MNHEY and CDR2 SVGEGT come from the germline V gene. The CDR3: CASSPGTTNTGELFF. CDR3 DNA sequence: TGTGCCAGCAGTCCGGGGACAACTAACACCGGGGAGCTGTTTTTT.

Ten or more counts support this clonotype. J is TRBJ2-2 and V is TRBV7-2; D gene ambiguous. This CDR3 has 15 residues. CDR1 is SGHTA and CDR2 is FQGNSA in the germline V gene. The ends were cut back, 5 bases at V and 1 base at J, with 11 bases in the middle. The DNA of the CDR3 is TGTGCCAGCAGCCCGTGGGCCATGAACACCGGGGAGCTGTTTTTT. Amino acids: CASSPWAMNTGELFF.

This clonotype turned up a few times. V is TRBV5-4 and J is TRBJ2-7; 11 nucleotides agree with TRBD2. CDR1 and CDR2 from the germline V gene are SGHNT and YYREEE (reference sequence). The CDR3 sequence is 16 residues long. J gave up 2 bases and V 5 bases, and 9 bases lay outside the gene matches. CDR3 loop: CASRETGTSGPYEQYF. CDR3 bases: TGTGCCAGCAGAGAGACCGGGACTAGCGGTCCCTACGAGCAGTACTTC. Looking up the rest from reference TRBV5-4 and TRBJ2-7 gives the full variable domain: ETGVTQSPTHLIKTRGQQVTLRCSSQSGHNTVSWYQQALGQGPQFIFQYYREEENGRGNFPPRFSGLQFPNYSSELNVNALELDDSALYLCASRETGTSGPYEQYFGPGTRLTVT.

This clonotype was seen more than once but under ten times. V and J are TRBV27 and TRBJ2-1; no clear D gene. Germline V gene data show CDR1 as MNHEY and CDR2 as SMNVEV (reference sequence). The CDR3 is 14 residues long. V was cut by 3 bases and J by 5 bases, with 11 bases left in between. CDR3 region: CASSLVGTHNEQFF. The CDR3 DNA reads as TGTGCCAGCAGTTTGGTGGGAACTCACAATGAGCAGTTCTTC.

This clonotype has ten or more counts. V and J are TRBV11-2 and TRBJ2-2, with a weak D call TRBD2 (5 bases). Germline V gene lookup returns CDR1 SGHAT and CDR2 FQNNGV. The CDR3 is 15 residues long. V lost 7 bases to trimming and J lost 6 bases, with 18 bases between them. The CDR3 DNA follows: TGTGCCAGCACACTCTCGACGGGATCTGCCGGGGAGCTGTTTTTT. Amino acids: CASTLSTGSAGELFF.

This chain uses TRBV27 with TRBJ1-1; TRBD1 aligns across 10 bases. CDR1 MNHEY and CDR2 SMNVEV come from the germline V gene (reference sequence). Trimming removed 5 bases from V and 5 bases from J; junction bases left unmatched: 8. CDR3 length equals 15 residues. The CDR3 DNA is TGTGCCAGCAGTGCCAAGACAGGGGGCCGTACTGAAGCTTTCTTT. Translated: CASSAKTGGRTEAFF.

The chain recombines TRBV6-5 with TRBJ2-7, with 7 nucleotides matching TRBD1. This CDR3 is 15 amino acids long. V dropped 2 bases and J dropped 0; count of bases not matched to a gene: 4. Germline V gene data show CDR1 as MNHEY and CDR2 as SVGAGI. DNA for the CDR3: TGTGCCAGCAGTTACCACAGGGGATCCTCCTACGAGCAGTACTTC. Its translation is CASSYHRGSSYEQYF.

The chain carries TRBV10-3 and TRBJ1-5; D possibly corresponds to TRBD1 (6 bases). The CDR3 extends over 12 amino acids. From germline, CDR1 is ENHRY and CDR2 SYGVKD. V lost 4 bases and J lost 5, with 6 bases in between. The CDR3 sequence is CAISAGDQPQHF. CDR3 DNA sequence: TGTGCCATCAGTGCAGGGGATCAGCCCCAGCATTTT.

This clonotype was counted a few times. The chain employs TRBV6-6 and TRBJ2-2, with 9 bases aligning to TRBD2. Germline lookup yields CDR1 MNHNY and CDR2 SVGAGI (reference sequence). Trimming removed 6 bases from V and 0 bases from J; junction bases left unmatched: 14. The CDR3 loop spans 19 amino acids. The CDR3 nucleotides read TGTGCCAGCAGGCCGGGGGGCGGGAGGGCCTCATCGAACACCGGGGAGCTGTTTTTT. Amino acids: CASRPGGGRASSNTGELFF.

At least ten counts were recorded for this clonotype. This chain links TRBV28 with TRBJ2-5; D not certain. The CDR3 contains 14 residues. Germline-derived CDR1 and CDR2 are MDHEN and SYDVKM. V dropped 3 bases and J dropped 1 base, with 9 bases sitting between them. In DNA, the CDR3 is TGTGCCAGCAGTTTGGTGGGGTTCCAAGAGACCCAGTACTTC. This gives the protein CASSLVGFQETQYF.

The chain carries TRBV19 and TRBJ1-2; 7 positions match TRBD1. CDR1 LNHDA and CDR2 SQIVND come from the germline V gene (reference sequence). Trimming removed 8 bases from V and 8 bases from J; junction bases left unmatched: 17. The CDR3 contains 15 residues. This CDR3 is CASADRDRGSRGYTF. CDR3 DNA sequence: TGTGCCAGTGCAGACCGGGACAGAGGGTCGCGCGGCTACACCTTC.